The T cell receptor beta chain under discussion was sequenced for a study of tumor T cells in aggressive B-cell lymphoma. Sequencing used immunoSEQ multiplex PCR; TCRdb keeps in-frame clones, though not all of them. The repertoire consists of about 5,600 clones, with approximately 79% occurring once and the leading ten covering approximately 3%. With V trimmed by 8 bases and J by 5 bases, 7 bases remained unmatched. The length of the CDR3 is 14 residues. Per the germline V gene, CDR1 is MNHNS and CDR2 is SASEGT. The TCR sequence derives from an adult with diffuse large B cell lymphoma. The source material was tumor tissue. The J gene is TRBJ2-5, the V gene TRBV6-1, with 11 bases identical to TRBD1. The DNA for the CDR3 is TGTGCCAGCGTTGGACAGGGGGCCTCTGAGACCCAGTACTTC. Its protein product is CASVGQGASETQYF.